The clone carrying this T cell receptor (beta chain) has just a few counts. Its antigen is as yet unknown. Molecular-barcoded quantitative 5'-RACE produced these TCR beta libraries. TCRdb redid the calling of the 5' RACE reads with MiXCR, one entry per CDR3 protein. The table shows 380,000 or so distinct CDR3 sequences, with 20% to 25% occurring only once. These data belong to a study of CD8 T cells in ankylosing spondylitis. Study-level points and caveats: It was reported that disease-linked clones were significantly enriched in matched ankylosing spondylitis synovial fluid. Researchers report that disease-linked clones proved CD8+ and relatively rare in peripheral blood.

CDR3 length: 16 residues. V shed 1 base and J 5 bases; nucleotides not matched to a gene: 11. Germline V gene data show CDR1 as SGHAT and CDR2 as FQNNGV. The V and J genes are TRBV11-2 and TRBJ2-7, with TRBD2 matching 7 bases. This receptor was identified in a male donor with ankylosing spondylitis or in good health (not recorded which). The material sequenced was blood, either unsorted or a sorted T cell fraction (not recorded which). The CDR3 reads CASSLAVVAGSDEQYF. CDR3 coding DNA: TGTGCCAGCAGCTTAGCTGTGGTAGCGGGTAGCGACGAGCAGTACTTC.